The clone carrying this TCR beta chain was observed many times. Its cognate antigen is unknown. MiXCR, applied by TCRdb to the 5' RACE reads, yields one record per CDR3 protein. The sample includes 250,000 to 300,000 distinct CDR3 sequences, about 19% of them seen just once. The source of the sample is a study of CD8 T cells in ankylosing spondylitis. Germline V lookup: CDR1 SQVTM, CDR2 ANQGSEA. V dropped 4 bases and J dropped 3; count of bases not matched to a gene: 9. CDR3 size: 15 residues. Findings and caveats of the study: In reactive arthritis synovial fluid and blood, some motif variants had been reported before.

The material sequenced was blood, either unsorted or a sorted T cell fraction (not recorded which). The rearrangement links TRBV29-1 to TRBJ2-1; 7 nucleotides line up with TRBD1. The clonotype comes from a male donor with ankylosing spondylitis or in good health (not recorded which). This CDR3 is CSVVPFNRGYNEQFF. CDR3 nucleotide sequence: TGCAGCGTTGTCCCTTTTAACAGGGGCTACAATGAGCAGTTCTTC.